The 3 T cell receptor beta chains below were found in one sample sequenced in a study of OX40 agonist ivuxolimab in advanced cancers. Libraries were prepared by immunoSEQ multiplex PCR; TCRdb keeps only in-frame clonotypes and omits some of them. The sample contains roughly 90,000 clones, approximately 88% of which appear only once. The starting material was CD4+ or CD8+ T cells sorted from blood, obtained in a trial of the OX40 agonist ivuxolimab. The receptor set was obtained from an adult with an advanced solid tumor such as melanoma, head and neck, liver or kidney cancer.

V gene TRBV5-1 combines with J gene TRBJ2-6; unclear D gene. The CDR3 extends over 16 amino acids. V shed 1 base and J shed 2 bases, with 10 bases lying between them. Germline loops: CDR1 SGHRS, CDR2 YFSETQ. The CDR3 is CASSLLLAPGANVLTF. The CDR3 region has the DNA TGCGCCAGCAGCTTGTTGTTGGCCCCTGGGGCCAACGTCCTGACTTTC.

The chain joins TRBV2 to TRBJ2-7; D unclear. CDR3 length: 12 residues. V was cut by 4 bases and J by 3 bases, with 7 bases left in between. CDR1 is SNHLY and CDR2 is FYNNEI in the germline V gene. As DNA, the CDR3 is TGTGCCAGCAGTGGTCAAAACTACGAGCAGTACTTC. It codes for CASSGQNYEQYF.

The V and J genes are TRBV9 and TRBJ2-2; TRBD1 might be the D (6 bases). Germline V gene sequence: CDR1 SGDLS, CDR2 YYNGEE. The ends were cut back, 8 bases at V and 0 bases at J, with 14 bases in the middle. CDR3 length: 15 amino acids. The CDR3 sequence: CASSGTLANTGELFF. CDR3 bases: TGTGCCAGTTCCGGGACACTCGCGAACACCGGGGAGCTGTTTTTT. Complete variable domain (other parts from reference TRBV9 and TRBJ2-2): DSGVTQTPKHLITATGQRVTLRCSPRSGDLSVYWYQQSLDQGLQFLIQYYNGEERAKGNILERFSAQQFPDLHSELNLSSLELGDSALYFCASSGTLANTGELFFGEGSRLTVL.